Each of the 31 T cell receptor beta chains below was sequenced from the same sample in a study of CD8+ T cells in alopecia areata. The sequencing template was cDNA reverse transcribed from extracted RNA. Profiled with immunoSEQ multiplex PCR; TCRdb holds only in-frame clones, not every one. The data show under 300,000 clones, over 45% seen once. Treatment: oral pan-JAK inhibitor, 5-10 mg twice daily. The source material was CD4+ T cells sorted from blood, sampled around week 53, from a patient treated with tofacitinib. The receptors were sampled from a human donor with alopecia areata.

The chain combines TRBV29-1 with TRBJ2-1; possibly TRBD2 for D (5 bases). Germline V CDR1 and CDR2: SQVTM, ANQGSEA. The CDR3 extends over 16 amino acids. Deletions cut 5 bases from V and 0 bases from J, with 17 bases between. The CDR3 here is CSVTSSSPSSYNEQFF. DNA of the CDR3: TGCAGCGTTACATCTAGCAGCCCGAGCTCCTACAATGAGCAGTTCTTC.

This chain links TRBV29-1 with TRBJ2-4, with 10 bases lining up with TRBD1. Trimming removed 1 base from V and 10 bases from J; junction bases left unmatched: 4. Germline V gives CDR1 SQVTM, CDR2 ANQGSEA. The CDR3 has 13 amino acids. The CDR3 nucleotides read TGCAGCGTTGAAGGGGACAGGGGCGGGATTCAGTACTTC. Translated: CSVEGDRGGIQYF.

V is TRBV5-1 and J is TRBJ2-6; D assignment may be TRBD1 or TRBD2 (5 bases each). Per germline, CDR1 SGHRS and CDR2 YFSETQ. The V gene lost 5 bases and the J gene lost 0 bases, with 15 bases spanning the gap. The CDR3 sequence is 17 residues long. This chain's CDR3 is CASRLRDRVSGANVLTF. The CDR3 region has the DNA TGCGCCAGCAGGCTCCGGGACCGAGTCTCTGGGGCCAACGTCCTGACTTTC.

The chain links TRBV5-6 to TRBJ2-7; 8 bases are a match to TRBD2. This CDR3 has 14 amino acids. V lost 3 bases and J lost 4; bases outside the gene matches: 6. Germline CDR1 and CDR2: SGHDT and YYEEEE. CDR3 amino acids: CASSSGGVPYEQYF. The CDR3 DNA reads TGTGCCAGCAGCTCCGGGGGGGTACCTTACGAGCAGTACTTC. Using reference TRBV5-6 and TRBJ2-7 for the parts outside the CDR3, the full variable domain is DAGVTQSPTHLIKTRGQQVTLRCSPKSGHDTVSWYQQALGQGPQFIFQYYEEEERQRGNFPDRFSGHQFPNYSSELNVNALLLGDSALYLCASSSGGVPYEQYFGPGTRLTVT.

CDR3 DNA sequence: TGCAGCGTTGAAGCGGGACGGTTGTACAATGAGCAGTTCTTC. This gives the protein CSVEAGRLYNEQFF. V and J are TRBV29-1 and TRBJ2-1, with D perhaps TRBD1 or TRBD2 (5 bases each). Trimming shortened V by 1 base and J by 4 bases, and 11 bases separated the two germline ends. The germline V gene has CDR1 SQVTM and CDR2 ANQGSEA. The CDR3 is 14 amino acids.

The rearrangement uses TRBV7-9 and TRBJ1-1, with 8 bases identical to TRBD1. CDR3 length equals 13 residues. Trimming removed 5 bases from V and 8 bases from J; junction bases left unmatched: 7. The V gene's germline CDR1 is SEHNR and CDR2 FQNEAQ (reference sequence). The DNA of the CDR3 is TGTGCCAGCAGCGCACGGACAGGGTCGGAAGCTTTCTTT. This sequence encodes CASSARTGSEAFF.

The rearrangement uses TRBV30 and TRBJ1-4; D possibly corresponds to TRBD1 (5 bases). The ends were cut back, 1 base at V and 6 bases at J, with 9 bases in the middle. The CDR3 spans 13 residues. Germline V CDR1 and CDR2: GTSNPN, SVGIG (reference sequence). For the CDR3, the DNA is TGTGCCTGGAGTGAGGACACTGATGAAAAACTGTTTTTT. Protein: CAWSEDTDEKLFF.

Turning to this clone: The same CDR3 is also encoded by other DNA sequences in this sample. The chain couples TRBV6-1 to TRBJ1-1, with TRBD1 matching over 7 bases. CDR1 is MNHNS, CDR2 SASEGT, per germline. CDR3 size: 13 residues. V trimming: 5 bases; J trimming: 4 bases; junction bases outside the gene matches: 4. The CDR3 nucleotides read TGTGCCAGCAGTAGACAGGGCGGCACTGAAGCTTTCTTT. As protein: CASSRQGGTEAFF.

The chain couples TRBV27 to TRBJ2-7, with a weak D call TRBD2 (6 bases). Germline V lookup: CDR1 MNHEY, CDR2 SMNVEV (reference sequence). With 3 bases removed from V and 2 bases from J, the gap between germline ends came to 8 bases. The CDR3 totals 13 residues. The DNA for the CDR3 is TGTGCCAGCAGTTTGGCGGGGCCCTACGAGCAGTACTTC. Its translation: CASSLAGPYEQYF.

V and J are TRBV4-3 and TRBJ1-3; D not resolved. Between the trimmed V and J ends, which lost 2 bases and 0 bases, there was a span of 11 bases. This CDR3 is built from 16 residues. Germline assignment: CDR1 LGHNA and CDR2 YSLEER. CDR3 nucleotides: TGCGCCAGCAGCCAATTCTCACCCAGCTCTGGAAACACCATATATTTT. This sequence encodes CASSQFSPSSGNTIYF.

In nucleotides, the CDR3 is TGTGCCAGCAGCGCCGAAGACAGGGCAGCCTATGGCTACACCTTC. Amino acids: CASSAEDRAAYGYTF. The rearrangement joins TRBV9 to TRBJ1-2; 7 nucleotides line up with TRBD1. Germline V gives CDR1 SGDLS, CDR2 YYNGEE. The CDR3 extends over 15 amino acids. The J segment lost 4 bases and the V segment lost 3 bases, leaving 9 bases of the junction unmatched.

The chain carries TRBV9 and TRBJ1-4, with TRBD1 matching 9 bases. Germline CDR1 SGDLS, CDR2 YYNGEE. The V gene end was trimmed by 2 bases and the J gene end by 5 bases; junction bases not matched to a gene: 4. This CDR3 region has 15 residues. The DNA of the CDR3 is TGTGCCAGCAGCGTCGGACAGGGGCAGAATGAAAAACTGTTTTTT. As protein: CASSVGQGQNEKLFF.

This chain connects TRBV29-1 to TRBJ2-7; D call uncertain. Deletions cut 6 bases from V and 3 bases from J, with 9 bases between. The length of the CDR3 is 11 residues. CDR1 is SQVTM and CDR2 is ANQGSEA in the germline V gene. CDR3 sequence (DNA): TGCAGCGTGACTGAACTCTACGAGCAGTACTTC. Amino acids: CSVTELYEQYF.

The V and J genes are TRBV30 and TRBJ1-3; D is perhaps TRBD1 (5 bases). The CDR3 spans 14 residues. Germline V gene lookup returns CDR1 GTSNPN and CDR2 SVGIG (reference sequence). V was pared by 2 bases and J by 3 bases, with 11 bases between. The CDR3 bases are TGTGCCTGGAGTACAAGGGGCGGTGGAAACACCATATATTTT. Its translation is CAWSTRGGGNTIYF.

Only a few counts were recorded for this clone. This chain joins TRBV11-2 and TRBJ2-4, with D unresolved. Trimming pared 4 bases from V and 2 bases from J, leaving 0 bases between. The CDR3 extends over 11 amino acids. CDR1 is SGHAT, CDR2 FQNNGV, per germline. As DNA, the CDR3 is TGTGCCAGCAGCTCCAAAAACATTCAGTACTTC. Translation: CASSSKNIQYF.

Note on this clone: At one of its ends the junction is not consistent with the germline gene, which may arise from a read error. The chain carries TRBV7-7 and TRBJ2-5; TRBD2 matches at 8 bases. Germline CDR1 SSHAT, CDR2 FNYEAQ (reference sequence). The CDR3 runs 14 residues. The CDR3 spells CASSLSGEGETQYF. The CDR3 DNA is TGTGCTAGCAGCCTTAGCGGGGAAGGGGAGACCCAGTACTTC.

The chain links TRBV5-1 to TRBJ1-2; D is unresolved. V was shortened by 3 bases and J by 2 bases, with 14 bases between the two germline ends. CDR1 is SGHRS and CDR2 is YFSETQ in the germline V gene. The CDR3 runs to 15 residues. The CDR3 sequence is CASSSEATKNYGYTF. The CDR3 DNA sequence: TGCGCCAGCAGCTCGGAGGCGACAAAAAACTATGGCTACACCTTC.

This clone was detected once. This CDR3 is also generated by other DNA sequences in the sample. This chain connects TRBV6-5 to TRBJ2-2, with D hard to call. Germline V gene lookup returns CDR1 MNHEY and CDR2 SVGAGI. The CDR3 totals 12 residues. The ends were cut back, 0 bases at V and 6 bases at J, with 2 bases in the middle. DNA for the CDR3: TGTGCCAGCAGTTACTCGGCCGGGGAGCTGTTTTTT. Amino acids: CASSYSAGELFF.

The gene calls are TRBV6-1 and TRBJ1-2; D is unclear. Germline CDR1 is MNHNS and CDR2 is SASEGT. V was pared by 1 base and J by 10 bases, with 13 bases between. This CDR3 comprises 13 residues. The CDR3 protein is CASSEVSTRNYTF. The CDR3 DNA sequence: TGTGCCAGCAGTGAAGTCTCCACCAGGAACTACACCTTC.

The gene calls are TRBV7-9 and TRBJ1-6; 7 bases fit TRBD1. Unmatched junction bases numbered 9, after V lost 5 bases and J lost 11 bases. Looked up from germline, CDR1 is SEHNR and CDR2 is FQNEAQ (reference sequence). The CDR3 is 14 residues long. In DNA, the CDR3 is TGTGCCAGCAGCGTCCAGGGGGAGGGGCCACCCCTCCACTTT. This sequence encodes CASSVQGEGPPLHF.

The rearrangement links TRBV4-1 to TRBJ1-3; D is uncertain. This CDR3 is built from 15 residues. Germline-derived CDR1 and CDR2 are MGHRA and YSYEKL. Trimming pared 0 bases from V and 5 bases from J, leaving 11 bases between. This chain's CDR3 is CASSQDAAYRNTIYF. CDR3 DNA: TGCGCCAGCAGCCAAGACGCGGCATACCGAAACACCATATATTTT.

V gene TRBV29-1 combines with J gene TRBJ1-5; 8 positions agree with TRBD1. The CDR3 contains 13 residues. The V segment lost 6 bases and the J segment 3 bases; nucleotides outside the gene matches: 4. Germline assignment: CDR1 SQVTM and CDR2 ANQGSEA. The CDR3, as DNA: TGCAGCGTCGGACAGGGACCCAATCAGCCCCAGCATTTT. Encoded protein: CSVGQGPNQPQHF.

The chain links TRBV29-1 to TRBJ1-1, with no clear D. Trimming took off 4 bases at V and 0 bases at J, with 18 bases between the two ends. The CDR3 length is 16 residues. Germline CDR1 and CDR2: SQVTM and ANQGSEA. The CDR3 DNA reads as TGCAGCGTTGCGGGTCGAGCAGACTTCATGAACACTGAAGCTTTCTTT. Translation: CSVAGRADFMNTEAFF. Based on the CDR3 plus reference TRBV29-1 and TRBJ1-1, the full variable domain is SAVISQKPSRDICQRGTSLTIQCQVDSQVTMMFWYRQQPGQSLTLIATANQGSEATYESGFVIDKFPISRPNLTFSTLTVSNMSPEDSSIYLCSVAGRADFMNTEAFFGQGTRLTVV.

The chain couples TRBV5-4 to TRBJ2-3; D is undetermined. Looked up from germline, CDR1 is SGHNT and CDR2 is YYREEE (reference sequence). V lost 4 bases, J lost 5 bases, and 17 bases lay in between. This CDR3 has 15 amino acids. CDR3 protein: CASSPLGWGRDTQYF. CDR3 nucleotides: TGTGCCAGCAGCCCCCTGGGGTGGGGTCGAGATACGCAGTATTTT.

V gene TRBV6-1 combines with J gene TRBJ2-7; D not resolved. The CDR3 has 10 amino acids. Trimming pared 9 bases from V and 6 bases from J, leaving 9 bases between. In germline, CDR1 is MNHNS, CDR2 SASEGT. The DNA for the CDR3 is TGTGCCAGAATCCATCTCGAGCAGTACTTC. Translated: CARIHLEQYF.

This clone has more than one count but fewer than ten. The chain couples TRBV29-1 to TRBJ1-1, with D hard to call. Germline loops: CDR1 SQVTM, CDR2 ANQGSEA. This CDR3 region has 10 residues. Trimming removed 7 bases at V and 6 bases at J, with 9 bases between. The CDR3, as DNA: TGCAGCGCCTGGACCGCTGAAGCTTTCTTT. Its protein product is CSAWTAEAFF.

This chain connects TRBV23-1 to TRBJ1-5; D perhaps matches TRBD1 (6 bases). TRBV23-1 carries the ORF label, with uncertain function. V gave up 2 bases and J gave up 0 bases, with 8 bases separating them. The CDR3 has 15 residues. For the CDR3, the DNA is TGCGCCAGCAGTCAAGGACAGCCTAGCAATCAGCCCCAGCATTTT. Protein: CASSQGQPSNQPQHF.

The rearrangement joins TRBV4-3 to TRBJ2-3, with D hard to call. The germline V gene encodes CDR1 LGHNA and CDR2 YSLEER. The ends were cut back, 1 base at V and 1 base at J, with 6 bases in the middle. This CDR3 region has 14 residues. Written as DNA, the CDR3 is TGCGCCAGCAGCCAAGTCCCTGGCACAGATACGCAGTATTTT. It is translated as CASSQVPGTDTQYF.

In its sample, this clone was seen a few times. The chain carries TRBV30 and TRBJ2-7, with 13 bases fitting TRBD2. This CDR3 has 15 amino acids. The V segment lost 3 bases and the J segment 2 bases; nucleotides outside the gene matches: 4. Germline V CDR1 and CDR2: GTSNPN, SVGIG (reference sequence). CDR3 sequence: CAWRRTSGGPYEQYF. DNA of the CDR3: TGTGCCTGGAGACGGACTAGCGGGGGCCCCTACGAGCAGTACTTC. Drawing the rest from reference TRBV30 and TRBJ2-7, the complete variable domain is SQTIHQWPATLVQPVGSPLSLECTVEGTSNPNLYWYRQAAGRGLQLLFYSVGIGQISSEVPQNLSASRPQDRQFILSSKKLLLSDSGFYLCAWRRTSGGPYEQYFGPGTRLTVT.

The chain joins TRBV11-2 to TRBJ1-5, with D unresolved. The germline CDR1 and CDR2 sequences are SGHAT and FQNNGV. V lost 0 bases, J lost 5 bases, and 5 bases lay in between. The CDR3 totals 13 residues. The CDR3 DNA follows: TGTGCCAGCAGCTTAGAGTGGGATCAGCCCCAGCATTTT. Translated: CASSLEWDQPQHF.

The gene calls are TRBV4-1 and TRBJ1-1, with no clear D. The CDR3 covers 13 residues. The V gene lost 5 bases and the J gene lost 2 bases, with 9 bases spanning the gap. Germline V lookup: CDR1 MGHRA, CDR2 YSYEKL. CDR3 nucleotide sequence: TGCGCCAGCAGCGGACGGATTAACACTGAAGCTTTCTTT. This sequence encodes CASSGRINTEAFF.